This TCR beta chain was sequenced in a study of cytomegalovirus exposure and HLA in healthy donors. The CDR3 runs to 15 residues. V lost 5 bases and J lost 3; bases outside the gene matches: 8. The V gene's germline CDR1 is SEHNR and CDR2 FQNEAQ (reference sequence). Broader study findings: Sequences of the TCR beta chain were said to predict the HLA-A and HLA-B alleles of most subjects accurately.

Donors had nominal health at sampling but likely had unrecorded immune exposures. About this clone itself: Its cognate antigen is unknown.

PCR employed 60 Vbeta and 13 Jbeta primers. Libraries were prepared by immunoSEQ multiplex PCR; TCRdb keeps only in-frame clonotypes and omits some of them. Of tens of thousands of clones listed, around 80% are singletons. The sequence was collected from a male donor in good health and CMV-seropositive. The chain couples TRBV7-9 to TRBJ2-3; the match to TRBD2 covers 7 bases. Sequenced input: PBMCs. The CDR3: CASSPGLGQTDTQYF. CDR3 DNA: TGTGCCAGCAGCCCCGGACTAGGGCAAACAGATACGCAGTATTTT.